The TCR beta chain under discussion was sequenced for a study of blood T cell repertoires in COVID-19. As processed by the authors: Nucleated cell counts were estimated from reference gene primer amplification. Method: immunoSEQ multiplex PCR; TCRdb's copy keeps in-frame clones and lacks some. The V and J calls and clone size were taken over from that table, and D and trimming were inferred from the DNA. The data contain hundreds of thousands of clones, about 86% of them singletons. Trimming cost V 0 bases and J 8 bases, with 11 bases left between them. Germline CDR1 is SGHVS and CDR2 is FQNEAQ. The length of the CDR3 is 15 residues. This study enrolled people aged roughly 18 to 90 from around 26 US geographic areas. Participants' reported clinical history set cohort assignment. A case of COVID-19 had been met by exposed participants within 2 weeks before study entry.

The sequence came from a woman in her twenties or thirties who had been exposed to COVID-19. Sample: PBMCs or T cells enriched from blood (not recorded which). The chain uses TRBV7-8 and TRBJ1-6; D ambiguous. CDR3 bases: TGTGCCAGCAGCTTAGCGCTGGGCATTGATTCACCCCTCCACTTT. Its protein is CASSLALGIDSPLHF.